This TCR beta chain derives from a study of control samples from healthy donors and cancer patients. CDR3 length: 12 residues. V was cut by 3 bases and J by 7 bases, with 12 bases left in between. Germline V gives CDR1 DFQATT, CDR2 SNEGSKA (reference sequence). Sequencing was performed with immunoSEQ multiplex PCR; in TCRdb, only in-frame clones are kept and a portion is missing. There are 110,000 or so clones in the sample; about four fifths occur only once, and about 13% lies in the top ten. The sequence came from a woman in her forties or fifties in good health. Sequencing was performed on blood. The J gene is TRBJ2-5, the V gene TRBV20-1, with a weak D call TRBD1 (5 bases). CDR3 bases: TGCAGTGCTAGTGGTGGGGCCGGGACCCAGTACTTC. Translated: CSASGGAGTQYF.